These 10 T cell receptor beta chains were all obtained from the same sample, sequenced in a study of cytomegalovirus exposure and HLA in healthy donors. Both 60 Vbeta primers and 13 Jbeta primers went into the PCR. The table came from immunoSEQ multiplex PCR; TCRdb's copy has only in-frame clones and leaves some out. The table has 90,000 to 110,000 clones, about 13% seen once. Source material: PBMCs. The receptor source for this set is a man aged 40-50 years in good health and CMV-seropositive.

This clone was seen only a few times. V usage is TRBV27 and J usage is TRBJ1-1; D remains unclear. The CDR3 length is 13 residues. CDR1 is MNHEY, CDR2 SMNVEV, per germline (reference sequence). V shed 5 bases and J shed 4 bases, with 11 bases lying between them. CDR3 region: CASSPYSGTEAFF. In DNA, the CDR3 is TGTGCCAGCAGTCCCTACTCGGGCACTGAAGCTTTCTTT.

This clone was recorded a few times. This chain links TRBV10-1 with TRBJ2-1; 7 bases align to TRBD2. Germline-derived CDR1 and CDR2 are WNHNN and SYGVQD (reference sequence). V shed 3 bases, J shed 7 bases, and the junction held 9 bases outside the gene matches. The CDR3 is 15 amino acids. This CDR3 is CASSDSAGAWNEQFF. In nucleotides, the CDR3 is TGCGCCAGCAGTGATTCGGCGGGAGCATGGAATGAGCAGTTCTTC.

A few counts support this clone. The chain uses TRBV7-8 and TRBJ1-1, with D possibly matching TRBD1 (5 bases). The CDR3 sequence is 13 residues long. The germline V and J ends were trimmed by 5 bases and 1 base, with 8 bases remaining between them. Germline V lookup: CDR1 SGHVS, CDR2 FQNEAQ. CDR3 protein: CASSRTGNTEAFF. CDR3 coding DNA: TGTGCCAGCAGCCGTACAGGGAACACTGAAGCTTTCTTT.

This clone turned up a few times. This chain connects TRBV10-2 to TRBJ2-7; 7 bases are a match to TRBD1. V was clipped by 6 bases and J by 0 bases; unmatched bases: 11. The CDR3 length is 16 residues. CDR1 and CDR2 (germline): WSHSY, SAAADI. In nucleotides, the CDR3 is TGCGCCAGCAGAGGTACCAACAGGGGTAGCTCCTACGAGCAGTACTTC. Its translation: CASRGTNRGSSYEQYF.

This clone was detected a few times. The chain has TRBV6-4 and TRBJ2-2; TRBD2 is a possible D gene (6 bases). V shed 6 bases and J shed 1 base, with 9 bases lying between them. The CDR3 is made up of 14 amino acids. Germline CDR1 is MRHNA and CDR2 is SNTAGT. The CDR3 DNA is TGTGCCAGCAGGAATAGCGGGAACACCGGGGAGCTGTTTTTT. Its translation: CASRNSGNTGELFF.

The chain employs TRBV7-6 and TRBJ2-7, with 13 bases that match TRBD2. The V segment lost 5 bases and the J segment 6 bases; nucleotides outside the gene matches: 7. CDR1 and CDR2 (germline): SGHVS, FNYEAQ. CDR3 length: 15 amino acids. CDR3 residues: CASSPGTSGKIEQYF. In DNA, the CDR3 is TGTGCCAGCAGCCCTGGGACTAGCGGGAAGATCGAGCAGTACTTC.

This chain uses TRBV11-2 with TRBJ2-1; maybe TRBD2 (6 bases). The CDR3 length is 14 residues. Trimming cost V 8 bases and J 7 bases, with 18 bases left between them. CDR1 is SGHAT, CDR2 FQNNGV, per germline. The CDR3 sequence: CASSRDLTWNEQFF. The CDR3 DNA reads TGTGCCAGCTCCCGGGACTTAACGTGGAATGAGCAGTTCTTC.

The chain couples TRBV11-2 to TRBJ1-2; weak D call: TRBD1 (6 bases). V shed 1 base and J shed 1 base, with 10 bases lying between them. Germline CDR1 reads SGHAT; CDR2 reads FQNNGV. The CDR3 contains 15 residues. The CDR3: CASSLGGTNNYGYTF. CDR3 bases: TGTGCCAGCAGCTTAGGGGGGACAAATAACTATGGCTACACCTTC.

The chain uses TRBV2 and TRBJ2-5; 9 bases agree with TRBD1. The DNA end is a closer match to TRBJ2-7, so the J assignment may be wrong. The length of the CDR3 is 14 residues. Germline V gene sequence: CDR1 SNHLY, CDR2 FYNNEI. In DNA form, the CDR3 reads TGTGCCAGCAGTGAGGGGACAGGGCCCTACGAGCAGTACTTC. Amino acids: CASSEGTGPYEQYF.

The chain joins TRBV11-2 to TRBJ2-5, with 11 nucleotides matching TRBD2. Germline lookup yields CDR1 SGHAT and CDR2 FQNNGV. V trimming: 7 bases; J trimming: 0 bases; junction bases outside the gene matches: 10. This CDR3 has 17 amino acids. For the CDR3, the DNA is TGTGCCAGCACAAGGGGGGCTAGCGGGAGGCACCAAGAGACCCAGTACTTC. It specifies CASTRGASGRHQETQYF.